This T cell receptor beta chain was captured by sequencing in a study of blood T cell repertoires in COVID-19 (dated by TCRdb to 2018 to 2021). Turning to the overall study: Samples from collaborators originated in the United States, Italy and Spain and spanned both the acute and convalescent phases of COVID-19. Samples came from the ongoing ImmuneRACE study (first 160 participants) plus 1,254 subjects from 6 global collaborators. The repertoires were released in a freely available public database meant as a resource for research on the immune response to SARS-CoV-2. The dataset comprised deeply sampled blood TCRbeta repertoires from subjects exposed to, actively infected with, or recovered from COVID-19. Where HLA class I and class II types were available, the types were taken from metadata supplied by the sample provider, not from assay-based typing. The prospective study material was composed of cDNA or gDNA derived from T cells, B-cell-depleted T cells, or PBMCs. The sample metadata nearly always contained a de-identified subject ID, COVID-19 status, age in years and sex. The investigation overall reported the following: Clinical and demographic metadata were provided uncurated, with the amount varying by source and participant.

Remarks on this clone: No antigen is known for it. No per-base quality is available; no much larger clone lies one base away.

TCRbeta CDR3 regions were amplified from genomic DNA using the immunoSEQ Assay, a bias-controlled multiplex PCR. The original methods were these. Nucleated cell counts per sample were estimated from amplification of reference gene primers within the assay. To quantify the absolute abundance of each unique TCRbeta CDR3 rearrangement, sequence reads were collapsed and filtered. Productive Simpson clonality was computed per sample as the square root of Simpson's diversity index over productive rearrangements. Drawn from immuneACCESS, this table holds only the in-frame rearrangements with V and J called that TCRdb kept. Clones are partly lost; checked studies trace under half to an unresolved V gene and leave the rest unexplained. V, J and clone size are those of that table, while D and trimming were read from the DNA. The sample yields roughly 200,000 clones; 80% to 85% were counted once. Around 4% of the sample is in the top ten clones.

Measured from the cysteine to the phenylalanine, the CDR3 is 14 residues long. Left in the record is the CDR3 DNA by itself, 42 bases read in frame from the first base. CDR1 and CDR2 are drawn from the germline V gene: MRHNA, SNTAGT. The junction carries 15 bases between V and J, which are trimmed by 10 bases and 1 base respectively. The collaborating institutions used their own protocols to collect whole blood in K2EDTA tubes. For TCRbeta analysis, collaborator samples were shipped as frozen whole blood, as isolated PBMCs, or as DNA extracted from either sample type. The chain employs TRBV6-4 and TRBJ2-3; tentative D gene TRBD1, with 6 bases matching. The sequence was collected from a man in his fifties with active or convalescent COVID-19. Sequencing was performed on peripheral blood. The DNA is TGTGCCACTTCAGGGGACGGTGGCACAGATACGCAGTATTTT. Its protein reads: CATSGDGGTDTQYF.